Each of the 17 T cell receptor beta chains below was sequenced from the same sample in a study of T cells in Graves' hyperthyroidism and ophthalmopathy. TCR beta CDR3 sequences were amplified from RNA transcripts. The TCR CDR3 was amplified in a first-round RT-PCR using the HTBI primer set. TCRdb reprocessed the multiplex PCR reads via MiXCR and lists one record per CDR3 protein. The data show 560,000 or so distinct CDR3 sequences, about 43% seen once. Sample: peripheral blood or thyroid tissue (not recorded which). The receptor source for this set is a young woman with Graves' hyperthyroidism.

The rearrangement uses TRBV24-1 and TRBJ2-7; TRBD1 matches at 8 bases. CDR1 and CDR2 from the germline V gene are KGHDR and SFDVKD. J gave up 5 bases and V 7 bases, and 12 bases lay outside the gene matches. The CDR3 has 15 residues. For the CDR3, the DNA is TGTGCCACCAGCCAACCGACAGGGGAAGCGGACGAGCAGTACTTC. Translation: CATSQPTGEADEQYF.

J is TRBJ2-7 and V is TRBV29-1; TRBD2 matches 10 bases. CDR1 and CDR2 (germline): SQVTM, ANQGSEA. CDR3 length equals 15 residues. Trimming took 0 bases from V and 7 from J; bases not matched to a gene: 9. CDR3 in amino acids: CSVEDPAGGLGEQYF. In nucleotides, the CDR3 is TGCAGCGTTGAAGATCCAGCGGGAGGGCTGGGAGAGCAGTACTTC.

This CDR3 is CASSQANRYEQYF. The DNA for the CDR3 is TGTGCCAGCAGCCAGGCAAACCGCTACGAGCAGTACTTC. This sequence joins TRBV16 and TRBJ2-7; D unresolved. Germline V lookup: CDR1 KGHSY, CDR2 FQNENV. CDR3 length: 13 amino acids. With 3 bases removed from V and 3 bases from J, the gap between germline ends came to 9 bases.

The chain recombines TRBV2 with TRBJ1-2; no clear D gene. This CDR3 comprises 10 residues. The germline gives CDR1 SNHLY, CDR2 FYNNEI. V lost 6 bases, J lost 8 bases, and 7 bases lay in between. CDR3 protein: CASRLDGYTF. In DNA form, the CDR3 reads TGTGCCAGCAGGCTGGACGGCTACACCTTC.

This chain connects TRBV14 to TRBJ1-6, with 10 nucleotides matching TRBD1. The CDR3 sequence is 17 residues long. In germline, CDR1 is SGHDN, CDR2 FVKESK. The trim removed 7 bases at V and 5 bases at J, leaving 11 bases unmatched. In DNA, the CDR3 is TGTGCCAGCACCGCGACCGGGACAGGGGTCGATAATTCACCCCTCCACTTT. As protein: CASTATGTGVDNSPLHF.

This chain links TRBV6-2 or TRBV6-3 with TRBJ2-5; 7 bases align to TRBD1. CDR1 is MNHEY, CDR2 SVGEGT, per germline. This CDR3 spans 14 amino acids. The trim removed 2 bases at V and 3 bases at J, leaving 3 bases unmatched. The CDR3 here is CASSYPGQKETQYF. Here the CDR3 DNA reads TGTGCCAGCAGTTACCCGGGACAGAAAGAGACCCAGTACTTC.

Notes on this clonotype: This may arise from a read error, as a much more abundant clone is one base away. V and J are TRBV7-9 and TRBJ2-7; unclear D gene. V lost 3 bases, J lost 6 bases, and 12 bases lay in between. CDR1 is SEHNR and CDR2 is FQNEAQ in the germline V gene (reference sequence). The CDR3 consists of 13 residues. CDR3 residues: CASSFIPLGEQYF. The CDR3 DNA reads TGTGCCAGCAGCTTCATCCCCCTGGGCGAGCAGTACTTC.

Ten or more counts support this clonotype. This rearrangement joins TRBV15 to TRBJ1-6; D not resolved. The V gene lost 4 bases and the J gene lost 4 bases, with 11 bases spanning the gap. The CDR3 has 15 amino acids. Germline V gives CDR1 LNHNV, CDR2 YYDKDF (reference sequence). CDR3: CATSTRSLYNSPLHF. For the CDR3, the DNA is TGTGCCACCAGCACCCGCAGCCTATATAATTCACCCCTCCACTTT.

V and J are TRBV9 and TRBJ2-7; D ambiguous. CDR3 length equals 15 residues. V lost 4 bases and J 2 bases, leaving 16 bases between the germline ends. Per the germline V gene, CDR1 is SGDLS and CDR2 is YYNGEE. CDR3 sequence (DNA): TGTGCCAGCAGCCTACGGTCGGACGGTCCCTACGAGCAGTACTTC. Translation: CASSLRSDGPYEQYF.

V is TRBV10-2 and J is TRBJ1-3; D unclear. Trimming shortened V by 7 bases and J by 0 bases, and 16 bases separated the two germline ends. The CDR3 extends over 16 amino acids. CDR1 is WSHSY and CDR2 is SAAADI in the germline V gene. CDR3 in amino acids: CASNSLLKLSGNTIYF. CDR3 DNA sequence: TGCGCCAGCAATTCACTTTTGAAACTCTCTGGAAACACCATATATTTT.

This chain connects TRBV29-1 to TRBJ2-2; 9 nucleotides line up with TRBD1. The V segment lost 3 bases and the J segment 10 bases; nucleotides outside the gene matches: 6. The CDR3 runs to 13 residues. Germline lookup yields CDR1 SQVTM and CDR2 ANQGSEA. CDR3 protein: CSVDGQGRKELFF. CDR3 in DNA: TGCAGCGTTGATGGACAGGGGCGCAAGGAGCTGTTTTTT.

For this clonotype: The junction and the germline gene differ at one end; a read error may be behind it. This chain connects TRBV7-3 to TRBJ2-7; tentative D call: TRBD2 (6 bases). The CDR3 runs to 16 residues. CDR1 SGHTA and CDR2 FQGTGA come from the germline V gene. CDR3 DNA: TGCGCCAGCAGCCAAGATAAAGTGACTAGTGTCTACGAGCAGTACTTC. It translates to CASSQDKVTSVYEQYF.

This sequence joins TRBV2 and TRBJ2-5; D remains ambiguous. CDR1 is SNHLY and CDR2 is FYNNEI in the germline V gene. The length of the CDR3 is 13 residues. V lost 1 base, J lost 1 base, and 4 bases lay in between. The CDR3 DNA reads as TGTGCCAGCAGTGAAGGGATCCAAGAGACCCAGTACTTC. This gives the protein CASSEGIQETQYF. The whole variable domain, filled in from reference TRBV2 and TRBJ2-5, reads EPEVTQTPSHQVTQMGQEVILRCVPISNHLYFYWYRQILGQKVEFLVSFYNNEISEKSEIFDDQFSVERPDGSNFTLKIRSTKLEDSAMYFCASSEGIQETQYFGPGTRLLVL.

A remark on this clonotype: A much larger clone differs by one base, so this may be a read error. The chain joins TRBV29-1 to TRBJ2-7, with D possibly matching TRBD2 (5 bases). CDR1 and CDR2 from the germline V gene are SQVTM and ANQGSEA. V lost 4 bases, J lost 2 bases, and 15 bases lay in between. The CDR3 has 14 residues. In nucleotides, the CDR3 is TGCAGCGTTGGAGGGCACGGTGCCACCTACGAGCAGTACTTC. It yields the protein CSVGGHGATYEQYF.

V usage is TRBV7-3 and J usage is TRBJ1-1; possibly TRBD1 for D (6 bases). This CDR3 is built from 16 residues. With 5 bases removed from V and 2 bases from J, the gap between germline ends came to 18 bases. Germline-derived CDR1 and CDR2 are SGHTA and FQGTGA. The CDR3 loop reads CASSPDSEGVNTEAFF. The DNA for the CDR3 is TGTGCCAGCAGCCCGGACAGCGAAGGGGTAAACACTGAAGCTTTCTTT. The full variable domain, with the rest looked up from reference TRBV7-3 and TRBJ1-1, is GAGVSQTPSNKVTEKGKYVELRCDPISGHTALYWYRQSLGQGPEFLIYFQGTGAADDSGLPNDRFFAVRPEGSVSTLKIQRTERGDSAVYLCASSPDSEGVNTEAFFGQGTRLTVV.

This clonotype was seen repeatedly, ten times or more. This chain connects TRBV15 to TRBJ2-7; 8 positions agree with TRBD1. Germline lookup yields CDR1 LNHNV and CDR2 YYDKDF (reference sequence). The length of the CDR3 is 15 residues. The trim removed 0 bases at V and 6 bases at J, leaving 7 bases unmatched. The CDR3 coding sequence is TGTGCCACCAGCAGAGAGGACAGGGTCTGGGGCGAGCAGTACTTC. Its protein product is CATSREDRVWGEQYF.

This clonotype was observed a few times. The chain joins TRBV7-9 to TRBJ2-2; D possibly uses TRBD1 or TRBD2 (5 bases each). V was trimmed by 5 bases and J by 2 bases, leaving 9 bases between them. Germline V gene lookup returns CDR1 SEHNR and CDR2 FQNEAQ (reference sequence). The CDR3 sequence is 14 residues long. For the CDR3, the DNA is TGTGCCAGCAGCGGGACCGATAACACCGGGGAGCTGTTTTTT. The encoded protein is CASSGTDNTGELFF. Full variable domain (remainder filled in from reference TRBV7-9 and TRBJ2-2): DTGVSQNPRHKITKRGQNVTFRCDPISEHNRLYWYRQTLGQGPEFLTYFQNEAQLEKSRLLSDRFSAERPKGSFSTLEIQRTEQGDSAMYLCASSGTDNTGELFFGEGSRLTVL.